This T cell receptor beta chain was retrieved from a study of T cells in Graves' hyperthyroidism and ophthalmopathy. J was trimmed by 2 bases and V by 4 bases; bases with no gene match: 3. Germline CDR1 SQVTM, CDR2 ANQGSEA. The CDR3 contains 14 residues. In its sample, this clonotype was seen a few times. Its antigen remains unidentified. The investigators amplified TCR beta CDR3 regions from RNA transcripts. TCR CDR3 regions were first amplified by RT-PCR with HTBI primers. TCRdb independently ran MiXCR on the multiplex PCR reads; one entry per CDR3 protein. The data hold around 560,000 distinct CDR3 sequences, with 16% observed a single time. Whole-study results and caveats: Most thyroid clonotypes expanded above 0.001 were also detected in blood.

The clonotype comes from a woman aged 18-29 years with Graves' hyperthyroidism. The specimen was blood. The genes are TRBV29-1 and TRBJ2-7; 12 bases match TRBD2. CDR3 sequence (DNA): TGCAGCGTTGGCGGGACTAGCGGGCCCTACGAGCAGTACTTC. Protein: CSVGGTSGPYEQYF.